This T cell receptor beta chain was sequenced for a study of response to subunit inactivated influenza vaccine. Points from the study as a whole: T cells newly recruited by each seasonal influenza vaccination are few, the authors suggested.

From the RT-PCR reads, TCRdb called clonotypes with MiXCR, one entry per CDR3 protein. The sample shows a few hundred thousand distinct CDR3 sequences, just over 20% of them seen only once. V lost 1 base and J lost 0; bases outside the gene matches: 6. Germline V lookup: CDR1 DFQATT, CDR2 SNEGSKA (reference sequence). This CDR3 comprises 15 residues. In the case of this clonotype: Its antigen is undetermined.

The chain is built from TRBV20-1 and TRBJ2-7, with 7 bases matching TRBD1. The source material was PBMCs from blood, sampled less than 22 months after vaccination. The source is a man between 50 and 70 years old who received an inactivated influenza vaccine. The CDR3 DNA reads TGCAGTGCTAGAGGGGCAGGGGGTGCCTCCTACGAGCAGTACTTC. This translates into CSARGAGGASYEQYF.